The rows below give T cell receptor beta chains drawn from one sample of a study of cytomegalovirus exposure and HLA in healthy donors. Method: immunoSEQ multiplex PCR; TCRdb's copy keeps in-frame clones and lacks some. The table has about 83,000 clones, 80% to 90% seen once. Specimen: PBMCs. Receptors were obtained from a woman aged 25 to 45 in good health and CMV-seronegative. The CDR3 runs from the conserved cysteine through the conserved F or W. The D gene is left open where the match is weak. Only some rows state a clone size, as once, few, many or a class for expanded clones.

NA	TRBV4-1	NA	TRBJ2-1	CASSQDQLGASYNEQFF	TGCGCCAGCAGCCAAGATCAGTTAGGGGCATCCTACAATGAGCAGTTCTTC
NA	TRBV5-1	NA	TRBJ2-7	CASSLAPSGSYEQYF	TGCGCCAGCAGCTTGGCCCCCAGCGGGTCCTACGAGCAGTACTTC
TRBD1	TRBV7-2	NA	TRBJ1-1	CASSPDRGRVNTEAFF	TGTGCCAGCAGCCCGGACAGGGGACGCGTGAACACTGAAGCTTTCTTT
TRBD1	TRBV5-1	NA	TRBJ2-7	CASSTTVRGEQYF	TGCGCCAGCAGCACTACAGTCAGGGGGGAGCAGTACTTC
TRBD1	TRBV7-9	NA	TRBJ1-4	CASSRRTGGSTNEKLFF	TGTGCCAGCAGCCGGAGGACAGGGGGCTCAACTAATGAAAAACTGTTTTTT
NA	TRBV4-2	NA	TRBJ1-6	CASSQDGGGSPLHF	TGTGCCAGCAGCCAGGACGGGGGAGGCTCACCCCTCCACTTT
NA	TRBV5-6	NA	TRBJ2-2	CASSLAVTGELFF	TGTGCCAGCAGCTTGGCTGTGACCGGGGAGCTGTTTTTT
TRBD1	TRBV5-8	NA	TRBJ2-4	CASSLQGASIQYF	TGTGCCAGCAGCCTCCAGGGGGCGAGCATTCAGTACTTC
NA	TRBV4-1	few	TRBJ2-5	CASSQDHTGIGTQYF	TGCGCCAGCAGCCAAGATCATACGGGAATCGGGACCCAGTACTTC
NA	TRBV7-6	NA	TRBJ1-3	CASSLVAGSSGNTIYF	TGTGCCAGCAGCTTAGTCGCCGGGAGCTCTGGAAACACCATATATTTT
NA	TRBV5-8	few	TRBJ1-5	CASSLMADQPQHF	TGTGCCAGCAGCTTGATGGCAGATCAGCCCCAGCATTTT
NA	TRBV29-1	NA	TRBJ2-1	CSVEEHRALSYNEQFF	TGCAGCGTCGAAGAGCACAGGGCCCTTTCCTACAATGAGCAGTTCTTC
TRBD1	TRBV7-9	NA	TRBJ1-1	CASSRRQGAGTEAFF	TGTGCCAGCAGCCGGCGACAGGGGGCTGGGACTGAAGCTTTCTTT
TRBD2	TRBV11-3	NA	TRBJ2-1	CASSLQLAGPSSYNEQFF	TGTGCCAGCAGCTTACAACTAGCGGGACCAAGCTCCTACAATGAGCAGTTCTTC
TRBD2	TRBV2	NA	TRBJ2-4	CASSQRAGPNIQYF	TGTGCCAGCAGCCAGAGAGCGGGGCCAAACATTCAGTACTTC
NA	TRBV7-8	NA	TRBJ1-2	CASSLAQGNYGYTF	TGTGCCAGCAGCTTAGCCCAGGGGAACTATGGCTACACCTTC